The TCR beta chain under discussion was sequenced for a study of blood T cells in healthy people across ages. On the study more broadly: Template switching retrieved approximately one barcoded beta molecule for each two T cells. Findings of the study overall: A strong correlation was found between TCR beta diversity and the percentage of naive T cells.

The V gene end was trimmed by 2 bases and the J gene end by 4 bases; junction bases not matched to a gene: 3. Germline assignment: CDR1 SGHRS and CDR2 YFSETQ. The CDR3 extends over 14 amino acids. The use of a sample-barcoded 5' primer and a J-beta primer mix characterized a second PCR of 7 to 11 cycles. TCRdb ran MiXCR on the 5' RACE reads and lists one entry per CDR3 protein. The data contain 800,000 or so distinct CDR3 sequences, 20% to 25% of them singletons. Details on this clonotype: The antigen is unknown.

This same sample was also taken into another study, of T cells of mothers and their children.

The sequence derives from a boy between 10 and 17 years old in good health. Sequencing input: blood. The chain joins TRBV5-1 to TRBJ2-5; 9 bases fit TRBD2. CDR3 DNA sequence: TGCGCCAGCAGCTTTAGCGGGAGACGAGAGACCCAGTACTTC. Residues: CASSFSGRRETQYF.